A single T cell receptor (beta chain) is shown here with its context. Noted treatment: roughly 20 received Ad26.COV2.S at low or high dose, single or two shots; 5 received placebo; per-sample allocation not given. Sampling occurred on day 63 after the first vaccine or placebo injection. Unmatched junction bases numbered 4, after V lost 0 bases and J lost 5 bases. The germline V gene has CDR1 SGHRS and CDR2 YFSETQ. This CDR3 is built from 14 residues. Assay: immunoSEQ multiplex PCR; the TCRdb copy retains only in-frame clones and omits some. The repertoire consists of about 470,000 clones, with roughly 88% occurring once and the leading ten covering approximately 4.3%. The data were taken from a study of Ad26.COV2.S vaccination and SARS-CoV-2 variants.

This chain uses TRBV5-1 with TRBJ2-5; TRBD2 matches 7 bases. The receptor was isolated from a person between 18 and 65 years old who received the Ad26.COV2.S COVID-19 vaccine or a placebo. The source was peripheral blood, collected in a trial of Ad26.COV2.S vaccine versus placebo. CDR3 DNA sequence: TGCGCCAGCAGCTTGGAGCGGGGAGAGGAGACCCAGTACTTC. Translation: CASSLERGEETQYF.